This TCR beta chain comes out of a study of blood T cell repertoires in COVID-19 (dated by TCRdb to 2020 to 2021). As for the study more broadly: Samples covering the acute and convalescent phases of COVID-19 were provided by collaborators in the United States, Italy and Spain. The prospective study material was composed of cDNA or gDNA derived from T cells, B-cell-depleted T cells, or PBMCs. Subjects who had been exposed to COVID-19, were actively infected with it, or had recovered from it provided the deeply sampled blood TCRbeta repertoires that made up the dataset. The repertoires were released in a freely available public database meant as a resource for research on the immune response to SARS-CoV-2. Samples were obtained from the ongoing ImmuneRACE study (first 160 participants) and from 1,254 subjects provided by 6 global collaborators. The sample metadata nearly always contained a de-identified subject ID, COVID-19 status, age in years and sex. Where available, HLA class I and class II types were obtained from metadata supplied by the sample provider rather than from assay-based typing.

Paper-wide results and their limitations: The quantity of clinical and demographic metadata differed by source and by participant and was supplied without curation.

TCRbeta CDR3 regions were amplified from genomic DNA by means of the immunoSEQ Assay, a bias-controlled multiplex PCR. As for the authors' bioinformatics: The number of nucleated cells in each sample was estimated from the amplification of reference gene primers within the assay. To quantify the absolute abundance of each unique TCRbeta CDR3 rearrangement, sequence reads were collapsed and filtered. For each sample, productive Simpson clonality was calculated as the square root of Simpson's diversity index over productive rearrangements. TCRdb provides this immuneACCESS table in a form limited to in-frame rearrangements. Some clones are lacking; in checked studies, under half of them reflect an unresolved V gene, and why the rest are absent is not known. D and trimming come from the DNA, and the V and J calls and clone size come from that table. The sample data list nearly 80,000 clones, and approximately 82% of these were observed just once. The ten largest clones capture just over 35% of the sample.

As regards this clone: Its antigen remains undetermined. It has no much larger one-base neighbor in the sample; base qualities were not kept.

Collaborating institutions collected whole blood in K2EDTA tubes following their own protocols. For TCRbeta analysis, collaborators shipped samples in one of three forms: frozen whole blood, isolated PBMCs, or DNA extracted from either of those sample types. Its CDR3 holds 16 amino acids, cysteine through phenylalanine. The only DNA kept is the CDR3, 48 bases in frame from the first base. V lost 0 bases and J lost 4 bases; the stretch between them is 16 bases long. As encoded in the germline V gene (reference sequence), CDR1 is GTSNPN while CDR2 is SVGIG. The sequence came from a woman in her 70s with acute or convalescent COVID-19. The V gene is TRBV30 and the J gene is TRBJ1-3; the D gene identity is not certain. The sequenced material came from peripheral blood. The CDR3 here reads CAWSVFSGFGGNTIYF. The DNA sequence follows: TGTGCCTGGAGTGTGTTTTCCGGGTTCGGCGGAAACACCATATATTTT.